This entry features one TCR beta chain sequence. This sample stems from a study of blood T cell repertoires in COVID-19. The wider study: Samples of COVID-19 (acute and convalescent) were obtained from the United States, Italy and Spain. Sources were T cells, B-cell-depleted T cells, or PBMCs; the material itself was cDNA or gDNA.

The CDR3 spans 15 residues. Germline loops: CDR1 SGHKS, CDR2 YYEKEE (reference sequence). V lost 0 bases and J 2 bases, leaving 11 bases between the germline ends. Source study methods: By means of reference gene primer amplification, nucleated cell counts were estimated. The repertoire was sequenced with immunoSEQ multiplex PCR; TCRdb's copy has only in-frame clones and lacks some. V, J and clone size were drawn from that table, and D and trimming were deduced from the DNA. The sample shows 95,000 to 150,000 clones, about 80% of them seen only once. The chain is built from TRBV5-5 and TRBJ2-5, with a possible D match to TRBD2 (6 bases). Input material: peripheral blood. The TCR was taken from a man in his 60s with active or convalescent COVID-19. Here the CDR3 DNA reads TGTGCCAGCAGCTTGGCAGGAAGCGGGCAAGAGACCCAGTACTTC. Its translation: CASSLAGSGQETQYF.